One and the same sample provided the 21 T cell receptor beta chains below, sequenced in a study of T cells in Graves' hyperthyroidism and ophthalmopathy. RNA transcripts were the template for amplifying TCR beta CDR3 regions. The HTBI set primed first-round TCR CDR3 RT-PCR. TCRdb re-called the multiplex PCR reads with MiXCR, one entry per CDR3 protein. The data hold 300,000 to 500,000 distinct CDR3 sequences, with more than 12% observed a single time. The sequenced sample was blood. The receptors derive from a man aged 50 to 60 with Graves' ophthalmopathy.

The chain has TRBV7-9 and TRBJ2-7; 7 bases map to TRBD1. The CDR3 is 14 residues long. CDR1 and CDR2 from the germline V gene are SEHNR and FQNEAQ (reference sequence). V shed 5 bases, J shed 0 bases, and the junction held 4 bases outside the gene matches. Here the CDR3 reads CASSRQGYSYEQYF. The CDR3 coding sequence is TGTGCCAGCAGCCGACAGGGTTACTCCTACGAGCAGTACTTC. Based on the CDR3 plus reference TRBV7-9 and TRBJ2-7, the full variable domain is DTGVSQNPRHKITKRGQNVTFRCDPISEHNRLYWYRQTLGQGPEFLTYFQNEAQLEKSRLLSDRFSAERPKGSFSTLEIQRTEQGDSAMYLCASSRQGYSYEQYFGPGTRLTVT.

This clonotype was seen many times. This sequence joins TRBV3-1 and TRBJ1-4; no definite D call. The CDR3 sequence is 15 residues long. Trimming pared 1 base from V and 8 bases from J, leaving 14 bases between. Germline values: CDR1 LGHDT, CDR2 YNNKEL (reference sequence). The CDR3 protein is CASSQGWELEEKLFF. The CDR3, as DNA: TGTGCCAGCAGCCAAGGTTGGGAACTGGAGGAAAAACTGTTTTTT.

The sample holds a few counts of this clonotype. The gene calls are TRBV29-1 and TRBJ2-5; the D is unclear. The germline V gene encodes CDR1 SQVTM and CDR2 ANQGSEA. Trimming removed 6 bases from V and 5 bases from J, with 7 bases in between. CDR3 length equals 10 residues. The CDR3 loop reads CSVAHETQYF. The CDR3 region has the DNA TGCAGCGTCGCCCATGAGACCCAGTACTTC. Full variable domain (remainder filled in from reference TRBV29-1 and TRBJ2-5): SAVISQKPSRDICQRGTSLTIQCQVDSQVTMMFWYRQQPGQSLTLIATANQGSEATYESGFVIDKFPISRPNLTFSTLTVSNMSPEDSSIYLCSVAHETQYFGPGTRLLVL.

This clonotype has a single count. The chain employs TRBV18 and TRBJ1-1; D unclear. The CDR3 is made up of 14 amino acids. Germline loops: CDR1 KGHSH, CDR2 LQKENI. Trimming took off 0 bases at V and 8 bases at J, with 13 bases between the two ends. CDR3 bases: TGTGCCAGCTCACCACCGACAACGAGGCCCGAAGCTTTCTTT. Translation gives CASSPPTTRPEAFF.

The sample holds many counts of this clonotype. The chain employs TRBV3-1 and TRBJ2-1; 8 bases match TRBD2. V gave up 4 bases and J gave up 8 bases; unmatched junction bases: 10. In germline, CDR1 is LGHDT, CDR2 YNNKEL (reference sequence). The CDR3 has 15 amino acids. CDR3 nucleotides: TGTGCCAGCAGCCTAGAACCGGGACTAGGCTATGAGCAGTTCTTC. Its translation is CASSLEPGLGYEQFF.

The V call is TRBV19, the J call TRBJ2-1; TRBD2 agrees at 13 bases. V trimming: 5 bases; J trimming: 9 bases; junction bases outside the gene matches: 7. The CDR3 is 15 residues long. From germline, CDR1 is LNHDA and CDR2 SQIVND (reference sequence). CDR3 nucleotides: TGTGCCAGTAGTCAACTAGCGGGAGGGCCGGGTGAGCAGTTCTTC. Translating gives CASSQLAGGPGEQFF.

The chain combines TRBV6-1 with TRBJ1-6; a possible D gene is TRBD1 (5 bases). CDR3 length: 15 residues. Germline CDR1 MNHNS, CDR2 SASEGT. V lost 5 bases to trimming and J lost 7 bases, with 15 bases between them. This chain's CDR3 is CASSPVAGSNSPLHF. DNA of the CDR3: TGTGCCAGCAGTCCTGTGGCAGGGTCGAATTCACCCCTCCACTTT.

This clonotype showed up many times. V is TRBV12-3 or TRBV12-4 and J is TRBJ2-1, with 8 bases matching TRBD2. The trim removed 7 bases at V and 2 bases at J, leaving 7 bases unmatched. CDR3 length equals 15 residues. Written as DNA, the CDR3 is TGTGCCAGCAACATAGCGGGGAGCCCCTACAATGAGCAGTTCTTC. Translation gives CASNIAGSPYNEQFF.

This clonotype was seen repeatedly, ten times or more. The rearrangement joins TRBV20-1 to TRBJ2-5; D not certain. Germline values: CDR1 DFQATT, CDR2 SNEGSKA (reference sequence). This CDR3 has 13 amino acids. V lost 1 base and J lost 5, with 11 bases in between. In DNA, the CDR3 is TGCAGTGCTAGAGGTGAAGGGCCCGAGACCCAGTACTTC. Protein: CSARGEGPETQYF.

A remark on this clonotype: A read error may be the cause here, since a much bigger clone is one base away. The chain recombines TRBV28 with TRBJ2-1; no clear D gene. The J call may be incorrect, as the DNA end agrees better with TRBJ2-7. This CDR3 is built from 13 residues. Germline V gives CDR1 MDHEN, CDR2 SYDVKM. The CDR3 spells CASSLDGYNEQYF. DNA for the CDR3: TGTGCCAGCAGCTTAGACGGATACAATGAGCAGTACTTC.

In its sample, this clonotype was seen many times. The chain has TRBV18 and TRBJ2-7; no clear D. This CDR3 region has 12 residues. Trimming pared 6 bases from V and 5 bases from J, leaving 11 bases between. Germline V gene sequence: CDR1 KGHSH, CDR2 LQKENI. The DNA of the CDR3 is TGTGCCAGCTCGCGCTTTTCGGACGAGCAGTACTTC. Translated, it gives CASSRFSDEQYF.

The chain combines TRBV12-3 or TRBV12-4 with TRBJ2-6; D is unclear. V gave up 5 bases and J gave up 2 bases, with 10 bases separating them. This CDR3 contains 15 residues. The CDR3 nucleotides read TGTGCCAGCAGTCCCTCCGGACCTGGGGCCAACGTCCTGACTTTC. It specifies CASSPSGPGANVLTF.

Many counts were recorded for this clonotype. The CDR3 DNA reads as TGTGCCACCGGACGGACAGGGCTATGTTTTGAGCAGTACTTC. Its translation is CATGRTGLCFEQYF. V usage is TRBV9 and J usage is TRBJ2-7; 8 bases agree with TRBD1. V shed 9 bases and J 7 bases; nucleotides not matched to a gene: 15. Germline loops: CDR1 SGDLS, CDR2 YYNGEE. The CDR3 loop spans 14 amino acids. The complete variable domain, with remaining parts taken from reference TRBV9 and TRBJ2-7, reads DSGVTQTPKHLITATGQRVTLRCSPRSGDLSVYWYQQSLDQGLQFLIQYYNGEERAKGNILERFSAQQFPDLHSELNLSSLELGDSALYFCATGRTGLCFEQYFGPGTRLTVT.

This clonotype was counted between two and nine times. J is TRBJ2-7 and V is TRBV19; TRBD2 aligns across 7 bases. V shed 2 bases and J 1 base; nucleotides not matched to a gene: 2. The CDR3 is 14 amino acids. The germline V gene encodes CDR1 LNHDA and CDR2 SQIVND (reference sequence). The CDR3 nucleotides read TGTGCCAGTAGTATATGGGGAGGGTCCTACGAGCAGTACTTC. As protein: CASSIWGGSYEQYF.

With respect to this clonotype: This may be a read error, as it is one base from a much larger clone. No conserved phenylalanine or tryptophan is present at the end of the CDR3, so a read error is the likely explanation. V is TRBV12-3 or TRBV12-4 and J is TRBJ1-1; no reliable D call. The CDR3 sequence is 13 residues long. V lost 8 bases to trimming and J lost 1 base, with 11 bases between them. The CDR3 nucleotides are TGTGCCAGCCGCGGAGCGGGGAACACTGAAGCTTTCCTT. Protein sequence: CASRGAGNTEAFL.

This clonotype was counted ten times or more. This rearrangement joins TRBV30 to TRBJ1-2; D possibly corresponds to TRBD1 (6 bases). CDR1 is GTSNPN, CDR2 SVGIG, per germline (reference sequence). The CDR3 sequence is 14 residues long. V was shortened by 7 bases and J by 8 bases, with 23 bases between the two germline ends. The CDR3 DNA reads TGTGCCTTAGAGGACAGTGGCTTAAGGAACGGCTACACCTTC. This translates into CALEDSGLRNGYTF.

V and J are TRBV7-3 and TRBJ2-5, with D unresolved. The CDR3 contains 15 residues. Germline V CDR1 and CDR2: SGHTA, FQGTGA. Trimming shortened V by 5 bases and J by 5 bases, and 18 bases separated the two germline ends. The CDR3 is CASSRTPTVGETQYF. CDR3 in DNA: TGTGCCAGCAGCCGGACCCCTACGGTGGGGGAGACCCAGTACTTC.

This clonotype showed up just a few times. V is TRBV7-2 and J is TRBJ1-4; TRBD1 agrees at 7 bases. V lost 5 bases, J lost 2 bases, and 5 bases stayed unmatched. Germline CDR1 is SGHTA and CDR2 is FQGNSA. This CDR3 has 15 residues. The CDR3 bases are TGTGCCAGCAGCCCCCAGGGGGTCACTAATGAAAAACTGTTTTTT. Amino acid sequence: CASSPQGVTNEKLFF.

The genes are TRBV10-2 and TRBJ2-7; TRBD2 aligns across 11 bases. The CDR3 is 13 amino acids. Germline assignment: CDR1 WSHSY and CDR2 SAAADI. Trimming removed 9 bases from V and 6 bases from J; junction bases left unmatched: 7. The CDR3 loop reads CASTSGSRGEQYF. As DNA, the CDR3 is TGCGCCAGTACTAGCGGGAGTAGGGGCGAGCAGTACTTC.

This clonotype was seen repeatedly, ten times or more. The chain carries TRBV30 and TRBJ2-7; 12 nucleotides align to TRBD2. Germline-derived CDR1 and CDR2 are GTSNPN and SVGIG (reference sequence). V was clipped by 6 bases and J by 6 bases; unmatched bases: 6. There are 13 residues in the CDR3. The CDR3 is CACSTSGSVEQYF. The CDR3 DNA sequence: TGTGCCTGCTCGACTAGCGGGAGCGTCGAGCAGTACTTC.

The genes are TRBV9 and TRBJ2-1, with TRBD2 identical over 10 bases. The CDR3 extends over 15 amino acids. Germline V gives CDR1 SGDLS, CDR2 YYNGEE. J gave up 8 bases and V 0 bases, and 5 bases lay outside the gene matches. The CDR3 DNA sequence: TGTGCCAGCAGCGTAGTAGCTAGCGGGAGTCATGAGCAGTTCTTC. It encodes CASSVVASGSHEQFF.